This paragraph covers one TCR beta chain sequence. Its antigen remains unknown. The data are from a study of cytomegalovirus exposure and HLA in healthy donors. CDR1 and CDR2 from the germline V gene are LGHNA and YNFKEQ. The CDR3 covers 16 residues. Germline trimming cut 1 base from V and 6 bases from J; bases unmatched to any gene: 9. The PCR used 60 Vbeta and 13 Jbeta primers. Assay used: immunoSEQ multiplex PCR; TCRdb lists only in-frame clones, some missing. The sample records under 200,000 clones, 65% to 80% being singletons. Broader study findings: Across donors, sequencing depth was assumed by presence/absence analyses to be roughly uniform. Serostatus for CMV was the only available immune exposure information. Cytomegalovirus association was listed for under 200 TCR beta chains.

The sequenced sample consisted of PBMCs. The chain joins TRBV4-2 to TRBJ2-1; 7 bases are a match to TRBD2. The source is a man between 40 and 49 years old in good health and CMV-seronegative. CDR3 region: CASSQVITSEGNEQFF. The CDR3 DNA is TGTGCCAGCAGCCAAGTTATAACTAGCGAAGGCAATGAGCAGTTCTTC.